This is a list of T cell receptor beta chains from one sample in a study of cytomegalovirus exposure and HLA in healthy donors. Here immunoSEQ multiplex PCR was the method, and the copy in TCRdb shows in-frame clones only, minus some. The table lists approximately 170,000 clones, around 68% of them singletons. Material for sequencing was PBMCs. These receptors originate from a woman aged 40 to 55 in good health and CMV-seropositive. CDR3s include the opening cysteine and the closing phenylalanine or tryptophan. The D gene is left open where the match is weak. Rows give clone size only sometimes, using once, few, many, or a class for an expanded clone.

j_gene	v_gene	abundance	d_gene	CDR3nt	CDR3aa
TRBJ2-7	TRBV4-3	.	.	TGCGCCAGCAGCCAAGGGGGGGTATTAACCTACGAGCAGTACTTC	CASSQGGVLTYEQYF
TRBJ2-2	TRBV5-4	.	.	TGTGCCAGCAGCCCACGACGGGACACCGGGGAGCTGTTTTTT	CASSPRRDTGELFF
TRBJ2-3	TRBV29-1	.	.	TGCAGCGTTGAAGATTATTACAGGAGCCCAGATACGCAGTATTTT	CSVEDYYRSPDTQYF
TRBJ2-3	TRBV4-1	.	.	TGCGCCAGCAGCCATCCCCGGGGACTCTACACAGATACGCAGTATTTT	CASSHPRGLYTDTQYF
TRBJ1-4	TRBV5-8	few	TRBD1	TGTGCCAGCAGCGCCGGGACAGGGGTTACGTTTTTT	CASSAGTGVTFF
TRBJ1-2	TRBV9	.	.	TGTGCCAGCAGCGTACTAACAGATGGGTATGGCTACACCTTC	CASSVLTDGYGYTF
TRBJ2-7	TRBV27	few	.	TGTGCCAGCAGCCTAAAACAGGCCTACGAGCAGTACTTC	CASSLKQAYEQYF
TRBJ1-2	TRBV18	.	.	TGTGCCAGCTCACCTATGGACAGAGATGGCTACACCTTC	CASSPMDRDGYTF
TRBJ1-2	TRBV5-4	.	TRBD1	TGTGCCAGCAGCCTTGGACAGGGGGGCTACACCTTC	CASSLGQGGYTF
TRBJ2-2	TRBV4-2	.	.	TGTGCCAGCAGCCAATATGGACAGTTAAACACCGGGGAGCTGTTTTTT	CASSQYGQLNTGELFF
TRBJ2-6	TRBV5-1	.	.	TGCGCCAGCAGCTTGGTAGGGGCAGCCTCTGGGGCCAACGTCCTGACTTTC	CASSLVGAASGANVLTF
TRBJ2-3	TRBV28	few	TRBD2	TGTGCCAGCAGCCTGGGACTAGCGGGACGGGGGACAGATACGCAGTATTTT	CASSLGLAGRGTDTQYF
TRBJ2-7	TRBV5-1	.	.	TGCGCCAGCAGCGGTGGAGGTTACGAGCAGTACTTC	CASSGGGYEQYF
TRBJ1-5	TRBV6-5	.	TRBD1	TGTGCCAGCAGTTTACAGGGGGAAGGTCAGCCCCAGCATTTT	CASSLQGEGQPQHF
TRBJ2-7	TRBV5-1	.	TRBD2	TGCGCCAGCAGCTTGTCCTGGGGGGGGGAAGTGGAGCAGTACTTC	CASSLSWGGEVEQYF
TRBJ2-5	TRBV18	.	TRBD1	TGTGCCAGCTCACCGGACAGGGGGCAAGAGACCCAGTACTTC	CASSPDRGQETQYF
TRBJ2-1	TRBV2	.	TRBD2	TGTGCCAGCAGTACGACCGGGACTAGCCTCTACAATGAGCAGTTCTTC	CASSTTGTSLYNEQFF
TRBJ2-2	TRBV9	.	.	TGTGCCAGCAGCGCACTTTCTAGCGTCACCGGGGAGCTGTTTTTT	CASSALSSVTGELFF
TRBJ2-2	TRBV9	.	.	TGTGCCAGCAGCGTCCTCCCCAGGCCCGGGGAGCTGTTTTTT	CASSVLPRPGELFF
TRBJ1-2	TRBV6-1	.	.	TGTGCCAGCAGCCAGGGGCGGGACTATGGCTACACCTTC	CASSQGRDYGYTF
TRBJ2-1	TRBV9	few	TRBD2	TGTGCCAGCAGCCCAACGGGACTAGCGACATACAATGAGCAGTTCTTC	CASSPTGLATYNEQFF
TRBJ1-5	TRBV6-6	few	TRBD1	TGTGCCAGCAGTGGACAGGGTGAAAATCAGCCCCAGCATTTT	CASSGQGENQPQHF
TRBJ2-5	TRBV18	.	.	TGTGCCAGCTCACCACGAGGGACACAAGAGACCCAGTACTTC	CASSPRGTQETQYF
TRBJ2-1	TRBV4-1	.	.	TGCGCCAGCAGCCCCCCCGGACTTTACAATGAGCAGTTCTTC	CASSPPGLYNEQFF
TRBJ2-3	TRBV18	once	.	TGTGCCAGCTCAAACAGGGCCTGGACAGATACGCAGTATTTT	CASSNRAWTDTQYF
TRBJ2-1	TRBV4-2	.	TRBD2	TGTGCCGCCGCCGGGGGACTAGCGGGGTCTGAGCAGTTCTTC	CAAAGGLAGSEQFF
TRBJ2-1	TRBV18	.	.	TGTGCCAGCTCACCATCCAGAGGCGATGAGCAGTTCTTC	CASSPSRGDEQFF
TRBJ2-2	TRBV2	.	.	TGTGCCAGCAGCGGACAGAACTCTAACACCGGGGAGCTGTTTTTT	CASSGQNSNTGELFF
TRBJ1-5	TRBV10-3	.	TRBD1	TGTGCCACACAGGGGGCGGGGGATAGCAATCAGCCCCAGCATTTT	CATQGAGDSNQPQHF
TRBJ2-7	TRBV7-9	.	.	TGTGCCAGCCAAGGACCCTCCGGGGACTACGAGCAGTACTTC	CASQGPSGDYEQYF
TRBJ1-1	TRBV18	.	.	TGTGCCAGCTCACCATCCGGACAGTCGGTTCCACAAGCTTTCTTT	CASSPSGQSVPQAFF
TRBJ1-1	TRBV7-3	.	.	TGTGCCAGCAGCCCTACTTCGCGGGAAGCTGAAGCTTTCTTT	CASSPTSREAEAFF
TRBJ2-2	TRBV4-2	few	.	TGTGCCAGCGGCAGGCGGAACACCGGGGAGCTGTTTTTT	CASGRRNTGELFF
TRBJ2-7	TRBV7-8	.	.	TGTGCCAGCAGCTTGGGGGAGGGGGATCAGTACTTC	CASSLGEGDQYF
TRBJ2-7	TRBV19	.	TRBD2	TGTGCCAGTAGTCTTCTAGCGGGAGTTGTCGAGCAGTACTTC	CASSLLAGVVEQYF
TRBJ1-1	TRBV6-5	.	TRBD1	TGTGCCAGCAGTTCCTCGACAGGGGGGGGCACTGAAGCTTTCTTT	CASSSSTGGGTEAFF
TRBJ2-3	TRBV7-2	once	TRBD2	TGTGCCAGCAGTCCCCCGGGACTAGCGGGGGGCACAGATACGCAGTATTTT	CASSPPGLAGGTDTQYF
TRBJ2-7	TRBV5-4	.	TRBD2	TGTGCCAGCAGCCCGAGAGGAGTGACTAGCCCTACGAGAGAGCAGTACTTC	CASSPRGVTSPTREQYF
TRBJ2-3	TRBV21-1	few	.	TGTGCCAGCAGCATAAAAGGGGACAGGGGGTCCACAGATACGCAGTATTTT	CASSIKGDRGSTDTQYF
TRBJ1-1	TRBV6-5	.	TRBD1	TGTGCCAGCAGTTACAGGACAGGGGGGGGCACTGAAGCTTTCTTT	CASSYRTGGGTEAFF
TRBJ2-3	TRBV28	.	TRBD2	TGTGCCAGCAGTTCGGGACTAGCGGGGAAGATAGATACGCAGTATTTT	CASSSGLAGKIDTQYF
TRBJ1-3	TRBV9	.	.	TGTGCCAGCAGCGATCAATTCTCTGGAAACACCATATATTTT	CASSDQFSGNTIYF
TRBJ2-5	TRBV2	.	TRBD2	TGTGCCAGCAGTGAGAGCGGGACGGAGACCCAGTACTTC	CASSESGTETQYF
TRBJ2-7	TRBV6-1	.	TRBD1	TGTGCCAGCAGGGGGGACAGGGGGCTAGGCGACGAGCAGTACTTC	CASRGDRGLGDEQYF
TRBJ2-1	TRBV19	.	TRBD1	TGTGCCAGTAGTCCGGGACAGAGCTCCTACAATGAGCAGTTCTTC	CASSPGQSSYNEQFF
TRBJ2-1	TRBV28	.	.	TGTGCCAGCTTGGGGGGTCCACTCTACAATGAGCAGTTCTTC	CASLGGPLYNEQFF
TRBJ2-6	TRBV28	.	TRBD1	TGTGCCAGCAGGGGAAATCCGGGACAGGGGGCTGGGGCCAACGTCCTGACTTTC	CASRGNPGQGAGANVLTF
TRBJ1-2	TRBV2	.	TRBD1	TGTGCCAGCAGTATTGCCGGGACAGGTAGCGTCTACACCTTC	CASSIAGTGSVYTF
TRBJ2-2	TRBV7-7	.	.	TGTGCTAGCAGCTTAGTAACGGGTTCGAACACCGGGGAGCTGTTTTTT	CASSLVTGSNTGELFF
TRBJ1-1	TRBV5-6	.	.	TGTGCCAGCAGCTTGGATCAGGGCGGAAGCACTGAAGCTTTCTTT	CASSLDQGGSTEAFF
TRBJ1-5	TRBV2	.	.	TGTGCCAGCAGTGAATGGCGGGGGTTAAATAGCAATCAGCCCCAGCATTTT	CASSEWRGLNSNQPQHF
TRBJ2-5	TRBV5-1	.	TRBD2	TGCGCCAGCACCCCGGGACTAGCGGGGAAGGAGACCCAGTACTTC	CASTPGLAGKETQYF
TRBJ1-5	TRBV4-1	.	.	TGCGCCAGCAGCCACTCCGTAGGGGGGGGCAATCAGCCCCAGCATTTT	CASSHSVGGGNQPQHF
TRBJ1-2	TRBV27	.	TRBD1	TGTGCCAGCAGATCGACAGGGGTCGCCTCTGGCTACACCTTC	CASRSTGVASGYTF
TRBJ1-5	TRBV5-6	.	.	TGTGCCAGCAGCTTGCGACAGTACAATCAGCCCCAGAATTTT	CASSLRQYNQPQNF
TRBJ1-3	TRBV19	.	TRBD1	TGTGCCAGTAGGGACAGGGGTCTCTCTGGAAACACCATATATTTT	CASRDRGLSGNTIYF
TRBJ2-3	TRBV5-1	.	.	TGCGCCAGCAGCCCTTCTTATGCGGGGGATACGCAGTATTTT	CASSPSYAGDTQYF
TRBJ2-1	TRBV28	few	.	TGTGCCAGCAGTTTACGGCGGGGTGAGCAGTTCTTC	CASSLRRGEQFF